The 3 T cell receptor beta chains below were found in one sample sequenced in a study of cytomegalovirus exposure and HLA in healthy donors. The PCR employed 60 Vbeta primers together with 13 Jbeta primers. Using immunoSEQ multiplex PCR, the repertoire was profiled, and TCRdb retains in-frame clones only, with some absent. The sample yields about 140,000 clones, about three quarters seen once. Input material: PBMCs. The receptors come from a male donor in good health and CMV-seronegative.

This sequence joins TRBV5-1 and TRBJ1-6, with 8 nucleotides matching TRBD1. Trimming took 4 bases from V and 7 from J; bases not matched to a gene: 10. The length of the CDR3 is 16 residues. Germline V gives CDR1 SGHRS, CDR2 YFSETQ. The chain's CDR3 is CASSVLDRGSNSPLHF. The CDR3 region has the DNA TGCGCCAGCAGCGTATTAGACAGGGGCAGCAATTCACCCCTCCACTTT.

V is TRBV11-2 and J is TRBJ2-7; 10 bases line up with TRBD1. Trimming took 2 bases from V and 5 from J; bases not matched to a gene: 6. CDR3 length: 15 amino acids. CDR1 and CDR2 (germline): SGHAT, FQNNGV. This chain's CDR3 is CASSLMGQGPHEQYF. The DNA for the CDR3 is TGTGCCAGCAGCTTAATGGGACAGGGGCCCCACGAGCAGTACTTC.

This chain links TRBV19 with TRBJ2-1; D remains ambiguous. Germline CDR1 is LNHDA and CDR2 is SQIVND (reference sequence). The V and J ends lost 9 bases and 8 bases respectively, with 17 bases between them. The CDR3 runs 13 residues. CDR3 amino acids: CASRNLYVDEQFF. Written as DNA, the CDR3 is TGTGCCAGCAGGAACCTTTATGTCGATGAGCAGTTCTTC.